This record covers a single TCR beta chain. The antigen is not known. This could be a read error, since a much larger clone is one nucleotide away. This CDR3 fails to terminate in the conserved phenylalanine or tryptophan, so it likely reflects a read error. This entry belongs to a study of regulatory T cells in long-lasting Graves disease. General study results and limits: There was favoring of TRBV28, TRBJ1-2 and TRBJ2-5 in persistent disease.

The CDR3 totals 15 residues. CDR1 and CDR2 (germline): SGHRS, YFSETQ. The V gene lost 0 bases and the J gene lost 2 bases, with 11 bases spanning the gap. Libraries of TCR beta came from iRepertoire HTBI primers plus Arm-PCR of CDR3 regions. MiXCR, applied by TCRdb to the multiplex PCR reads, yields one record per CDR3 protein. The sample has around 460,000 distinct CDR3 sequences, 14% seen once. Time point specified: newly diagnosed GD, antithyroid drugs for less than 3 months. PBMC-extracted RNA yielded the TCR library. Criteria from the American Thyroid Association guidelines were applied to diagnose Graves' disease. In addition, the sample was reused for a study of T cells in Graves' hyperthyroidism and ophthalmopathy. That study reports: Peripheral blood also featured most of the thyroid clonotypes expanded above 0.001.

The rearrangement joins TRBV5-1 to TRBJ1-2, with D perhaps TRBD1 (6 bases). This specimen was peripheral blood mononuclear cells (PBMCs), taken at new diagnosis, from a patient treated with antithyroid drugs. The TCR was taken from a woman between 50 and 59 years old with Graves disease. In nucleotides, the CDR3 is TGCGCCAGCAGCTTGGTTACAGGGTCCAACTATGGCTACACCTGC. This gives the protein CASSLVTGSNYGYTC.